This T cell receptor beta chain was profiled in a study of blood T cell repertoires in COVID-19. Here immunoSEQ multiplex PCR was the method, and the copy in TCRdb shows in-frame clones only, minus some. The repertoire holds 100,000 to 150,000 clones, with around 89% as singletons. CDR3 length equals 12 residues. Germline CDR1 and CDR2: LGHDT and YNNKEL (reference sequence). Deletions cut 5 bases from V and 13 bases from J, with 14 bases between. Material: peripheral blood. This sequence was found in a man aged 70 or older with active COVID-19. The chain carries TRBV3-1 (or the pseudogene TRBV3-2) and TRBJ1-4, with D tentatively TRBD1 (6 bases). The DNA for the CDR3 is TGTGCCAGCAGCTTTACAGGGATCGGACTGTTTTTT. Its protein product is CASSFTGIGLFF.